The sequence of this TCR beta chain was determined in a study of T cell repertoires in ileal Crohn's disease. The overall study: At postoperative colonoscopy, neoterminal ileum biopsies were taken as M6.

Noted time point: neoterminal ileum biopsy at postoperative endoscopy, about 6 months after surgery. Eligibility required adulthood, ileal or ileocolonic Crohn's disease and indicated ileocolonic resection. Germline V CDR1 and CDR2: SGHTA, FQGNSA. This CDR3 comprises 15 residues. The V gene end was trimmed by 1 base and the J gene end by 7 bases; junction bases not matched to a gene: 3. As regards this clone: Its target is not known.

Study-wide findings and caveats: Compared with non-smokers, active smokers at surgery showed more clonal expansions. Clonality above 26.8% at surgery always came with endoscopic recurrence.

Produced via immunoSEQ multiplex PCR; TCRdb's table is partial and in-frame only. Found here are about 12,000 clones, 75% to 90% of them singletons; the top ten hold approximately 10%. The clonotype comes from an adult with Crohn's disease. The chain employs TRBV7-2 and TRBJ2-2; TRBD2 matches 10 bases. Sequencing input: ileal tissue. This chain's CDR3 is CASSLVAGGIGELFF. For the CDR3, the DNA is TGTGCCAGCAGCTTAGTAGCGGGAGGAATCGGGGAGCTGTTTTTT.